This TCR beta chain was recorded in a study of spatial heterogeneity in lung cancer. About the research overall: The cohort: about 79 early-stage, untreated non-small cell lung cancer patients.

The germline CDR1 and CDR2 sequences are DFQATT and SNEGSKA (reference sequence). The CDR3 contains 16 residues. For this clonotype: Its antigen is as yet unknown.

General observations from the study: Circulating ubiquitous expanded tumor TCRs were observed more frequently at resection than at follow-up.

TCRdb itself ran the 5' RACE reads through MiXCR, one entry per CDR3 protein. This table holds 49,000 or so distinct CDR3 sequences, about 10% found once. Time point here: blood at routine non-recurrence follow-up after resection. The chain joins TRBV20-1 to TRBJ2-1; maybe TRBD2 (6 bases). This receptor was identified in a male donor with early-stage non-small cell lung cancer. The input for sequencing was PBMCs, taken at follow-up. The CDR3 bases are TGCAGCGCCAGAGCCGGGGCGGACTCCCGGGGGAATGAGCAGTTCTTC. Translation: CSARAGADSRGNEQFF.